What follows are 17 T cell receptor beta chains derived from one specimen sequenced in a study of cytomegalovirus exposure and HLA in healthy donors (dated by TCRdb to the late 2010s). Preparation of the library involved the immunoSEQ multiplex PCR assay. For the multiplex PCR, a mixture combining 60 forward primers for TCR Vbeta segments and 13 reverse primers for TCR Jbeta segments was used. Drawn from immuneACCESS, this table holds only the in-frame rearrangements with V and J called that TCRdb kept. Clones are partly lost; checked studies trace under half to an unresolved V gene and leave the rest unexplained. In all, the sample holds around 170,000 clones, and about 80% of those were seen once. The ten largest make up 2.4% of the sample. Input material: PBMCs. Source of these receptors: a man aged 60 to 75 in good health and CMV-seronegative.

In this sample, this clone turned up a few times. The CDR3 sequence: CASSLRLAGGTDTQYF. The CDR3 region has the DNA TGCGCCAGCAGCTTACGACTAGCGGGAGGCACAGATACGCAGTATTTT. The chain links TRBV5-1 to TRBJ2-3, with 12 nucleotides matching TRBD2. The CDR3 is 16 residues long. Germline V lookup: CDR1 SGHRS, CDR2 YFSETQ. With V trimmed by 2 bases and J by 1 base, 2 bases remained unmatched.

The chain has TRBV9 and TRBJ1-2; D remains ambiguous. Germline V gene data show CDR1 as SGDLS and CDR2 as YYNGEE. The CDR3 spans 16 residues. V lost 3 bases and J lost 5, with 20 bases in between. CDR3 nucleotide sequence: TGTGCCAGCAGCGGGGTATGGGCGCAAGGAGGGTATGGCTACACCTTC. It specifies CASSGVWAQGGYGYTF.

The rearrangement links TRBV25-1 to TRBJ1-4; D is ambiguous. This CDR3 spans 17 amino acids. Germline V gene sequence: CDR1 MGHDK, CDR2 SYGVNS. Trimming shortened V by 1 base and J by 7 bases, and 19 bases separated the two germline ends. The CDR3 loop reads CASSESALGVEGEKLFF. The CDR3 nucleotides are TGTGCCAGCAGTGAATCTGCCCTTGGAGTTGAAGGTGAAAAACTGTTTTTT.

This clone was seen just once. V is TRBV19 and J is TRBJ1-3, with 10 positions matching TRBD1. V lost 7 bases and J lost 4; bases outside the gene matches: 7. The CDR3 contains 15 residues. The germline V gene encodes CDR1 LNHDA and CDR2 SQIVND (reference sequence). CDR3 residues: CASTRQGATGNTIYF. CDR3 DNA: TGTGCCAGTACGAGACAGGGGGCTACAGGAAACACCATATATTTT.

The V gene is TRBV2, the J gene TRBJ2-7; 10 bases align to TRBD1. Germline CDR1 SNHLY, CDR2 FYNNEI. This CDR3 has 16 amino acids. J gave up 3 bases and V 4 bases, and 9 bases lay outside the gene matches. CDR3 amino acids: CASSGDSRTGGYEQYF. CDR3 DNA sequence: TGTGCCAGCAGTGGGGACTCCAGGACAGGGGGCTACGAGCAGTACTTC.

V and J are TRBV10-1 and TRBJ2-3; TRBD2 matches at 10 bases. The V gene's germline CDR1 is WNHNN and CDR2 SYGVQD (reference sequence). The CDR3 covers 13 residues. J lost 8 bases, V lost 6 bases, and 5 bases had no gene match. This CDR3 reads CASSGGLASTQYF. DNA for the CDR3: TGCGCCAGCAGCGGGGGACTAGCGAGTACGCAGTATTTT.

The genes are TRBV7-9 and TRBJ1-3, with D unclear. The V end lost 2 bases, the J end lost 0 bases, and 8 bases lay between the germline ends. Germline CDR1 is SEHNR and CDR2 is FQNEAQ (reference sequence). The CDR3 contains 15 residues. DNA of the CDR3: TGTGCCAGCAGCTTAATAACCAGCTCTGGAAACACCATATATTTT. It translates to CASSLITSSGNTIYF.

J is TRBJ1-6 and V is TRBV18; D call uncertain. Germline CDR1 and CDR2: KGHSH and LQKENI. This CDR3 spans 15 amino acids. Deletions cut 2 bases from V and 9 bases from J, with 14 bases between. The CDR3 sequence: CASSPGLPHSSPLHF. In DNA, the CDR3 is TGTGCCAGCTCACCAGGGTTACCCCACAGTTCACCCCTCCACTTT.

This CDR3 is CASSISWAALGETQYF. In DNA form, the CDR3 reads TGTGCCAGCAGCATTTCGTGGGCTGCCCTGGGAGAGACCCAGTACTTC. The chain carries TRBV7-9 and TRBJ2-5; no firm D call. Trimming pared 5 bases from V and 4 bases from J, leaving 20 bases between. Germline CDR1 and CDR2: SEHNR and FQNEAQ (reference sequence). This CDR3 spans 16 amino acids.

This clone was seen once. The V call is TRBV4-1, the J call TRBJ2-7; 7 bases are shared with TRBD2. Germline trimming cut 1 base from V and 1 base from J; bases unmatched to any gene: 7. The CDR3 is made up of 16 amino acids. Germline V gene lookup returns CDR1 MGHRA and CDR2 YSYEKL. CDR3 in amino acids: CASSQASSGTSYEQYF. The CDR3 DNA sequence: TGCGCCAGCAGCCAAGCGTCTAGCGGAACTTCCTACGAGCAGTACTTC.

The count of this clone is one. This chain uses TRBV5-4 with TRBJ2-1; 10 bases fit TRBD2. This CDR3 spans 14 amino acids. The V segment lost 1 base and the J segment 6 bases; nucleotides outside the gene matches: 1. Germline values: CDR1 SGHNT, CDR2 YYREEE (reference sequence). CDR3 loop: CASSLPSGSNEQFF. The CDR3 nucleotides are TGTGCCAGCAGCTTGCCTAGCGGGAGCAATGAGCAGTTCTTC.

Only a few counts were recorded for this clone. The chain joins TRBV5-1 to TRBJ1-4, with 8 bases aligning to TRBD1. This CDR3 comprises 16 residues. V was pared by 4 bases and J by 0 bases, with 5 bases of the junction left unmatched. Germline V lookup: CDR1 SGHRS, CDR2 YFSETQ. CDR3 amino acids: CASSLRQGSTNEKLFF. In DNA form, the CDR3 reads TGCGCCAGCAGCCTCCGACAGGGGTCAACTAATGAAAAACTGTTTTTT.

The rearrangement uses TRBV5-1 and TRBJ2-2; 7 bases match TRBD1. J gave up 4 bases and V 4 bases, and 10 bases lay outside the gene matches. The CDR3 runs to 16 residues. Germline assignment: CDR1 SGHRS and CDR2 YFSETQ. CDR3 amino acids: CASSHDRAKGTGELFF. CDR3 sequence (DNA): TGCGCCAGCAGCCATGACAGGGCTAAGGGCACCGGGGAGCTGTTTTTT.

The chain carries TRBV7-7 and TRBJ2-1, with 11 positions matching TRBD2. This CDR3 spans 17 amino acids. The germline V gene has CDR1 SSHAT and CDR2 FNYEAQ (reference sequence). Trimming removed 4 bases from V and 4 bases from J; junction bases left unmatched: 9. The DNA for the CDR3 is TGTGCCAGCAGCTCTGGACTAGCGGGCCCCCCTTACAATGAGCAGTTCTTC. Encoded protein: CASSSGLAGPPYNEQFF.

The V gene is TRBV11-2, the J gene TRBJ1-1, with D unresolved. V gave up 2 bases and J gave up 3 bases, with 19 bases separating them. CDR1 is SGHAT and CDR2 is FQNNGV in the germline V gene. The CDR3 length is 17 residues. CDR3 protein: CASSLFPLGGTDTEAFF. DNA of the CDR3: TGTGCCAGCAGCTTATTTCCTTTGGGAGGAACTGACACTGAAGCTTTCTTT.

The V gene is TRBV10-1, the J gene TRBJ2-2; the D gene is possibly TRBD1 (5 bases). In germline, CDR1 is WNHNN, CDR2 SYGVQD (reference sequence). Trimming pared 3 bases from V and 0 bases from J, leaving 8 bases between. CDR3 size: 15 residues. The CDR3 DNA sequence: TGCGCCAGCAGTGATGGGGCAGCGAACACCGGGGAGCTGTTTTTT. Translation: CASSDGAANTGELFF.

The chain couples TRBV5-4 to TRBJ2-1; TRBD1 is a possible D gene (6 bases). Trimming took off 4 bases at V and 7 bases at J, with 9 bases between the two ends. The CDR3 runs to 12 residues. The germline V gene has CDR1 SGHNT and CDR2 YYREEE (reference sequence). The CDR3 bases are TGTGCCAGCAGCCCACAGGGAAATGAGCAGTTCTTC. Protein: CASSPQGNEQFF.